This note documents a single T cell receptor (beta chain) sequence. The data originate from a study of blood T cell repertoires in COVID-19. Study context: COVID-19 samples, acute and convalescent, were from the United States, Italy and Spain. In each case, the material was cDNA or gDNA derived from T cells, B-cell-depleted T cells, or PBMCs.

Per the original methods: Amplification of reference gene primers provided the estimated nucleated cell counts. Here immunoSEQ multiplex PCR was the method, and the copy in TCRdb shows in-frame clones only, minus some. That table is the source of V, J and clone size, and D and trimming were worked out from the DNA. Of about 230,000 clones listed, approximately 87% are singletons. V was pared by 4 bases and J by 4 bases, with 10 bases of the junction left unmatched. Germline V gene lookup returns CDR1 SGHRS and CDR2 YFSETQ. The CDR3 is made up of 15 amino acids. The specimen was peripheral blood. This sequence originates from a woman in her seventies with active or convalescent COVID-19. The rearrangement joins TRBV5-1 to TRBJ1-1, with TRBD1 matching 7 bases. CDR3 region: CASSPRGGWGTEAFF. CDR3 coding DNA: TGCGCCAGCAGCCCGCGAGGGGGCTGGGGCACTGAAGCTTTCTTT.